A selection of T cell receptor beta chains follows, all from one sample in a study of response to subunit inactivated influenza vaccine. A single record per CDR3 protein comes from TCRdb applying MiXCR to the RT-PCR reads. The sample lists about 540,000 distinct CDR3 sequences; roughly 25% were seen once. The same data also went into a second study, on T cells expressing NK-cell markers.

The sample was CD4+ T cells sorted from PBMCs, taken approximately 12 days after vaccination. The source of these receptors is a man aged 50 or older who received an inactivated influenza vaccine. The CDR3 runs from the conserved cysteine through the conserved F or W. Fields, in order: J gene, V gene, D gene, clone size, CDR3 DNA, CDR3 protein. A D gene is named only where the DNA matches it firmly. Only part of the rows carry a size: once, few, many, or a class if the clone is expanded.

j_gene: TRBJ2-1
v_gene: TRBV20-1
d_gene: .
abundance: .
CDR3nt: TGCAGTGCTAGAAAGCAGGACGGCAACAATGAGCAGTTCTTC
CDR3aa: CSARKQDGNNEQFF

j_gene: TRBJ2-2
v_gene: TRBV6-5
d_gene: .
abundance: .
CDR3nt: TGTGCCAGCAGTTACTCCCGGGGTGCCGGGGAGCTGTTTTTT
CDR3aa: CASSYSRGAGELFF

j_gene: TRBJ1-3
v_gene: TRBV7-2
d_gene: TRBD1
abundance: many
CDR3nt: TGTGCCAGCAGCTGGGGACAGCACTCTGGAAACACCATATATTTT
CDR3aa: CASSWGQHSGNTIYF

j_gene: TRBJ2-3
v_gene: TRBV6-6
d_gene: .
abundance: few
CDR3nt: TGTGCCAGCAGCCAAACCTCCGGTTATACGCAGTATTTT
CDR3aa: CASSQTSGYTQYF

j_gene: TRBJ1-3
v_gene: TRBV18
d_gene: .
abundance: .
CDR3nt: TGTGCCAGCTCACCGACCGGGACAGGAAACACCATATATTTT
CDR3aa: CASSPTGTGNTIYF

j_gene: TRBJ2-4
v_gene: TRBV7-2
d_gene: .
abundance: once
CDR3nt: TGTGCCAGCAGCTTAGCCGGGGACCCCCGCGAGGGGGACATTCAGTACTTC
CDR3aa: CASSLAGDPREGDIQYF

j_gene: TRBJ2-3
v_gene: TRBV7-9
d_gene: .
abundance: .
CDR3nt: TGTGCCAGCAGCTTAGCGGGGGGCTTCTCAGATACGCAGTATTTT
CDR3aa: CASSLAGGFSDTQYF

j_gene: TRBJ2-1
v_gene: TRBV20-1
d_gene: TRBD2
abundance: .
CDR3nt: TGCAGTGCTTCCGGGACTAGCGGACACAATGAGCAGTTCTTC
CDR3aa: CSASGTSGHNEQFF

j_gene: TRBJ2-4
v_gene: TRBV7-2
d_gene: .
abundance: .
CDR3nt: TGTGCCAGCAGCCCCGGGCGTCTACCAAACATTCAGTACTTC
CDR3aa: CASSPGRLPNIQYF

j_gene: TRBJ1-4
v_gene: TRBV20-1
d_gene: .
abundance: many
CDR3nt: TGCAGTGCTAGTCCCGAGAATGAAAAACTGTTTTTT
CDR3aa: CSASPENEKLFF

j_gene: TRBJ2-7
v_gene: TRBV6-1
d_gene: .
abundance: .
CDR3nt: TGTGCCAGCAGTCCTCGGATGGTAGGCTACGAGCAGTACTTC
CDR3aa: CASSPRMVGYEQYF

j_gene: TRBJ2-1
v_gene: TRBV3-1
d_gene: .
abundance: .
CDR3nt: TGTGCCAGCAGCCACGCCGCCCGGGAGCCCGTAAATGAGCAGTTCTTC
CDR3aa: CASSHAAREPVNEQFF

j_gene: TRBJ1-2
v_gene: TRBV4-1
d_gene: .
abundance: few
CDR3nt: TGCGCCAGCAGCCAAGAAACAGGGAGCAGGGCAGGCTACACCTTC
CDR3aa: CASSQETGSRAGYTF

j_gene: TRBJ2-7
v_gene: TRBV7-9
d_gene: TRBD1
abundance: many
CDR3nt: TGTGCCAGCAGCCCTCCCTATAGACAGGGTTTCTACGAGCAGTACTTC
CDR3aa: CASSPPYRQGFYEQYF

j_gene: TRBJ2-2
v_gene: TRBV7-2
d_gene: .
abundance: many
CDR3nt: TGTGCCAGCAGCTTGGACACCGGGGAGCTGTTTTTT
CDR3aa: CASSLDTGELFF

j_gene: TRBJ2-3
v_gene: TRBV3-1
d_gene: .
abundance: few
CDR3nt: TGTGCCAGCAGCCCCGTAGGGGGACAATATACGCAGTATTTT
CDR3aa: CASSPVGGQYTQYF

j_gene: TRBJ1-2
v_gene: TRBV30
d_gene: .
abundance: few
CDR3nt: TGTGCCTGGAGGGGGAGGGCAGAAAATGGCTACACCTTC
CDR3aa: CAWRGRAENGYTF

j_gene: TRBJ2-1
v_gene: TRBV5-1
d_gene: TRBD2
abundance: .
CDR3nt: TGCGCCAGCAGCTCCGGGACTAGTTTAAATGAGCAGTTCTTC
CDR3aa: CASSSGTSLNEQFF

j_gene: TRBJ1-6
v_gene: TRBV12-3/TRBV12-4
d_gene: TRBD1
abundance: .
CDR3nt: TGTGCCAGCAGTTCCCAGACAGGGATAAGGTCACCCCTCCACTTT
CDR3aa: CASSSQTGIRSPLHF

j_gene: TRBJ1-1
v_gene: TRBV2
d_gene: .
abundance: few
CDR3nt: TGTGCCAGCAGTGAAGCGCTTTTGGCGTTGCCTTTCTTT
CDR3aa: CASSEALLALPFF

j_gene: TRBJ2-1
v_gene: TRBV12-5
d_gene: .
abundance: .
CDR3nt: TGTGCTAGTGGCCGTATCCCCTTC
CDR3aa: CASGRIPF

j_gene: TRBJ2-4
v_gene: TRBV3-1
d_gene: TRBD1
abundance: .
CDR3nt: TGTGCCAGCAGCCCCCACCGGGACAGGGGAGGGGGCATTCAGTACTTC
CDR3aa: CASSPHRDRGGGIQYF

j_gene: TRBJ2-1
v_gene: TRBV5-6
d_gene: .
abundance: .
CDR3nt: TGTGCCAGCAGCTTGTCTCTGAATGAGCAGTTCTTC
CDR3aa: CASSLSLNEQFF

j_gene: TRBJ2-3
v_gene: TRBV7-6
d_gene: .
abundance: few
CDR3nt: TGTGCCAGCAGCTTAGCGGGGCTAGGGGAGCAGTATTTT
CDR3aa: CASSLAGLGEQYF

j_gene: TRBJ2-3
v_gene: TRBV10-1
d_gene: TRBD1
abundance: few
CDR3nt: TGCGCCAGCAGTGAAGGGGGCTCGGATACGCAGTATTTT
CDR3aa: CASSEGGSDTQYF

j_gene: TRBJ2-7
v_gene: TRBV7-2
d_gene: .
abundance: few
CDR3nt: TGTGCCAGCAGCTTAGAAGTGGGAGTTTGGGACGAGCAGTACTTC
CDR3aa: CASSLEVGVWDEQYF

j_gene: TRBJ1-5
v_gene: TRBV2
d_gene: .
abundance: .
CDR3nt: TGTGCCAGCAGGGAACAGGGTCAAGGTCCCCAGCATTTT
CDR3aa: CASREQGQGPQHF

j_gene: TRBJ2-1
v_gene: TRBV7-9
d_gene: .
abundance: few
CDR3nt: TGTGCCAGCGGCCGGGGATCCAATGAGCAGTTCTTC
CDR3aa: CASGRGSNEQFF

j_gene: TRBJ2-7
v_gene: TRBV11-2
d_gene: TRBD1
abundance: few
CDR3nt: TGTGCCAGCAGCTTTATCCGGGGACAGGGACTAAACGAGCAGTACTTC
CDR3aa: CASSFIRGQGLNEQYF

j_gene: TRBJ2-3
v_gene: TRBV7-2
d_gene: TRBD2
abundance: few
CDR3nt: TGTGCCAGCAGCTTAGTCGCGGGAGGGCCTTCAGATACGCAGTATTTT
CDR3aa: CASSLVAGGPSDTQYF

j_gene: TRBJ2-6
v_gene: TRBV10-3
d_gene: .
abundance: .
CDR3nt: TGTGCCATCAGTGAGGGTGAGGGCCGCTCTGGGGCCAACGTCCTGACTTTC
CDR3aa: CAISEGEGRSGANVLTF

j_gene: TRBJ2-1
v_gene: TRBV20-1
d_gene: TRBD2
abundance: .
CDR3nt: TGCAGTGCCTACCGGACTAGCGGGAGCTCCTACAATGAGCAGTTCTTC
CDR3aa: CSAYRTSGSSYNEQFF

j_gene: TRBJ2-1
v_gene: TRBV20-1
d_gene: .
abundance: .
CDR3nt: TGCAGTGCTAGAGGTTTTTCTAGAGGAGCGCCTGAGCAGTTCTTC
CDR3aa: CSARGFSRGAPEQFF

j_gene: TRBJ2-5
v_gene: TRBV20-1
d_gene: TRBD2
abundance: .
CDR3nt: TGCAGTGCCATGTCTTTCCGCGGGAGCCAAGAGACCCAGTACTTC
CDR3aa: CSAMSFRGSQETQYF

j_gene: TRBJ1-5
v_gene: TRBV6-1
d_gene: TRBD1
abundance: few
CDR3nt: TGTGCCAGCAGACAGGGCGGGACAGAAAATAGCAATCAGCCCCAGCATTTT
CDR3aa: CASRQGGTENSNQPQHF

j_gene: TRBJ1-2
v_gene: TRBV12-3/TRBV12-4
d_gene: .
abundance: .
CDR3nt: TGTGCCAGCAGTTTGGACAGCGCCTATGGCTACACCTTC
CDR3aa: CASSLDSAYGYTF

j_gene: TRBJ2-3
v_gene: TRBV7-2
d_gene: .
abundance: few
CDR3nt: TGTGCCAGCAGCTTAGCCCACATTAACACAGATACGCAGTATTTT
CDR3aa: CASSLAHINTDTQYF

j_gene: TRBJ2-5
v_gene: TRBV20-1
d_gene: TRBD2
abundance: .
CDR3nt: TGCAGTGCTCCCGGGGGGCTAGCGGGGGCCCGTTGGACCCAGTACTTC
CDR3aa: CSAPGGLAGARWTQYF

j_gene: TRBJ1-4
v_gene: TRBV5-6
d_gene: .
abundance: .
CDR3nt: TGTGCCAGCAGCTTGGCCGACAGTCAACTGTTTTTT
CDR3aa: CASSLADSQLFF

j_gene: TRBJ1-3
v_gene: TRBV27
d_gene: .
abundance: .
CDR3nt: TGTGCCAGCATGCCCCTGGCAAACTCTGGAAACACCATATATTTT
CDR3aa: CASMPLANSGNTIYF

j_gene: TRBJ1-1
v_gene: TRBV20-1
d_gene: .
abundance: .
CDR3nt: TGCAGTGCTAGAGATGTCCAGGGATTGCCGGGCACTGAAGCTTTCTTT
CDR3aa: CSARDVQGLPGTEAFF

j_gene: TRBJ2-1
v_gene: TRBV7-6
d_gene: .
abundance: few
CDR3nt: TGTGCCAGCAGCTCTAGCCGAAGGACAGTTCCAAACGATGAGCAGTTCTTC
CDR3aa: CASSSSRRTVPNDEQFF

j_gene: TRBJ2-4
v_gene: TRBV11-2
d_gene: TRBD1
abundance: few
CDR3nt: TGTGCCAGCAGCTTAGAACCGACAGGGAGAGCCAAAAACATTCAGTACTTC
CDR3aa: CASSLEPTGRAKNIQYF